The present T cell receptor beta chain was sequenced within a study of shared clonotypes between healthy human individuals. Generated by immunoSEQ multiplex PCR, the TCRdb table keeps only in-frame clones and is missing some. The repertoire consists of around 2,000,000 clones, with 85% to 95% occurring once and the leading ten covering 0.1% to 0.15%. It was into CD45RA+ naive and CD45RA-negative memory subsets that the CD4+ cells were split. Regarding this clone: Other DNA sequences of this sample code for an identical CDR3.

The sample consisted of naive CD4+ T cells sorted from blood. The subset is: CD45RA+ positively selected. The receptor comes from a man aged 18 to 29 in good health.

CDR3 DNA: TGTGCCAGCAGCCCCCCGTCGAACACCGGGGAGCTGTTTTTT. Residues: CASSPPSNTGELFF. V usage is TRBV7-9 and J usage is TRBJ2-2; D is uncertain. CDR1 SEHNR and CDR2 FQNEAQ come from the germline V gene (reference sequence). With 5 bases removed from V and 0 bases from J, the gap between germline ends came to 7 bases. This CDR3 region has 14 residues.